The clone carrying this T cell receptor (beta chain) appeared once. Its antigen is not identified. Trimming removed 1 base at V and 6 bases at J, with 7 bases between. This CDR3 spans 12 amino acids. CDR1 is MNHNS and CDR2 is SASEGT in the germline V gene. The sample originates from a study of cytomegalovirus exposure and HLA in healthy donors. Study summary: Across a few hundred genotyped donors, roughly 85% landed in the Caucasian-associated ancestry cluster.

Nominally healthy donors provided the samples, though records likely missed some immune exposures. The PCR employed 60 Vbeta primers together with 13 Jbeta primers. Libraries were prepared by immunoSEQ multiplex PCR; TCRdb keeps only in-frame clonotypes and omits some of them. The sample carries about 130,000 clones, roughly 79% recorded once. The study's findings and limits: Presence/absence analyses supposed approximately even sequencing depth among donors.

J is TRBJ2-7 and V is TRBV6-1; D not resolved. Source material: PBMCs. This sequence originates from a woman aged 45-65 years in good health and CMV-seronegative. CDR3 sequence (DNA): TGTGCCAGCAGTGAAGAGTCACTCGAGCAGTACTTC. Amino acids: CASSEESLEQYF.